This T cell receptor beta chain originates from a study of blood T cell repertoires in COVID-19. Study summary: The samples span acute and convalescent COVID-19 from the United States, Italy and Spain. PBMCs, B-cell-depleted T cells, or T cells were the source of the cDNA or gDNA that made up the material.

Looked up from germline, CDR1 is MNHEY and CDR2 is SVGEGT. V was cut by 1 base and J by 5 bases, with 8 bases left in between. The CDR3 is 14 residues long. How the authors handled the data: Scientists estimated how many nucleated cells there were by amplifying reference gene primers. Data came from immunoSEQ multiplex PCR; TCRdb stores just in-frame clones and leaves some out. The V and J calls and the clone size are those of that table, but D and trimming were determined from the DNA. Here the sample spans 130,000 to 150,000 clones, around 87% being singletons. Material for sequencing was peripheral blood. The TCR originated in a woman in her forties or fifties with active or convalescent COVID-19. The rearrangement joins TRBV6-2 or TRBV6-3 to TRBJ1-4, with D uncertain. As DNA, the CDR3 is TGTGCCAGCAGTTACTTGGTTCTAAATGAAAAACTGTTTTTT. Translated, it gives CASSYLVLNEKLFF.